This T cell receptor (beta chain) was recovered during a study of shared clonotypes between healthy human individuals. At the level of the study: Each donor's CD4 naive and CD4 memory cells filled three plates apiece, CD8 naive two, and CD8 memory one. Whole-study results and caveats: Inspection by rarefaction showed sorted-subset sequencing to be incomplete despite large depth.

The study drew its donors from healthy HIV-negative adults without recent acute infections or vaccinations. This clone was seen only once. Its antigen is currently unknown. Sequencing used immunoSEQ multiplex PCR; TCRdb keeps in-frame clones, though not all of them. The sample carries approximately 620,000 clones, around 97% recorded once. Germline CDR1 LGHNA, CDR2 YNFKEQ. CDR3 size: 14 residues. J lost 9 bases, V lost 3 bases, and 8 bases had no gene match. V usage is TRBV4-2 and J usage is TRBJ2-1; TRBD1 aligns across 7 bases. This clonotype was obtained from a woman in her thirties in good health. The sequencing sample was made of naive CD4+ T cells sorted from blood. The subset is: CD45RA+ positively selected. The CDR3 here is CASSQEISGGEQFF. The CDR3, as DNA: TGTGCCAGCAGCCAGGAAATCTCAGGGGGTGAGCAGTTCTTC.